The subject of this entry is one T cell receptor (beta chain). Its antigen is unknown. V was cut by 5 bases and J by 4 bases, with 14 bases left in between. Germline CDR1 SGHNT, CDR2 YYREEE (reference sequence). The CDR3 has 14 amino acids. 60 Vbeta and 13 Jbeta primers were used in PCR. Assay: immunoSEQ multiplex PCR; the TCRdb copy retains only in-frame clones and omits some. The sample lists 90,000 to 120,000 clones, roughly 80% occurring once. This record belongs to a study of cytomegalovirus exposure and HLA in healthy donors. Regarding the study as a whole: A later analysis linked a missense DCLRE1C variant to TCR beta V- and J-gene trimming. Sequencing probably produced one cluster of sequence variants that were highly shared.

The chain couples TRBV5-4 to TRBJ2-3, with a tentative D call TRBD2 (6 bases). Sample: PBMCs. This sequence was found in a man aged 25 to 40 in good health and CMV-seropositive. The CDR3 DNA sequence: TGTGCCAGCAGGCGGGACGCAACTCCAGATACGCAGTATTTT. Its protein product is CASRRDATPDTQYF.